Following are 27 T cell receptor beta chains from one sample sequenced in a study of cytomegalovirus exposure and HLA in healthy donors. The PCR made use of 60 Vbeta and 13 Jbeta primers. Assay used: immunoSEQ multiplex PCR; TCRdb lists only in-frame clones, some missing. In the table there are approximately 170,000 clones, 75% to 90% of which are singletons. The sequenced sample was PBMCs. These receptors came from a human donor in good health.

The chain joins TRBV18 to TRBJ1-1; 8 bases agree with TRBD1. Germline CDR1 reads KGHSH; CDR2 reads LQKENI. Trimming removed 3 bases from V and 6 bases from J; junction bases left unmatched: 6. The CDR3 extends over 14 amino acids. The CDR3 DNA is TGTGCCAGCTCACCGATGACAGGGGCGTCTGAAGCTTTCTTT. Protein: CASSPMTGASEAFF.

The chain links TRBV15 to TRBJ1-2; D is perhaps TRBD1 (6 bases). The CDR3 is made up of 15 amino acids. Trimming shortened V by 1 base and J by 4 bases, and 13 bases separated the two germline ends. The V gene's germline CDR1 is LNHNV and CDR2 YYDKDF (reference sequence). CDR3 in amino acids: CATSRVGGVGYGYTF. CDR3 DNA: TGTGCCACCAGCAGAGTTGGGGGCGTCGGCTATGGCTACACCTTC.

V is TRBV9 and J is TRBJ2-1; 7 bases map to TRBD1. V lost 3 bases, J lost 2 bases, and 2 bases stayed unmatched. Germline V CDR1 and CDR2: SGDLS, YYNGEE. The CDR3 is made up of 14 amino acids. The CDR3 nucleotides read TGTGCCAGCAGCGGGGACAGACCCTACAATGAGCAGTTCTTC. Translated: CASSGDRPYNEQFF.

V and J are TRBV7-9 and TRBJ2-1; 8 bases are shared with TRBD2. The CDR3 loop spans 16 amino acids. V lost 1 base to trimming and J lost 1 base; unmatched junction nucleotides: 3. The germline V gene encodes CDR1 SEHNR and CDR2 FQNEAQ (reference sequence). The CDR3 spells CASSLVGLGSYNEQFF. The CDR3 coding sequence is TGTGCCAGCAGCTTAGTGGGACTAGGATCCTACAATGAGCAGTTCTTC.

The genes are TRBV14 and TRBJ2-7; 15 bases agree with TRBD2. V dropped 1 base and J dropped 7; count of bases not matched to a gene: 2. Germline-derived CDR1 and CDR2 are SGHDN and FVKESK. There are 15 residues in the CDR3. The CDR3 loop is CASSQGTSGGAEQYF. CDR3 DNA sequence: TGTGCCAGCAGCCAAGGGACTAGCGGGGGGGCGGAGCAGTACTTC.

On this clone: At the DNA level, this CDR3 is encoded by other sequences in the same sample as well. V is TRBV6-5 and J is TRBJ1-5; a weak D match, TRBD1 (6 bases). With 6 bases removed from V and 4 bases from J, the gap between germline ends came to 16 bases. The CDR3 totals 15 residues. CDR1 and CDR2 from the germline V gene are MNHEY and SVGAGI. Written as DNA, the CDR3 is TGTGCCAGCAGCCCCCACCCGACAGGTAATCAGCCCCAGCATTTT. Translated, it gives CASSPHPTGNQPQHF.

The chain couples TRBV7-3 to TRBJ2-7, with TRBD2 identical over 8 bases. CDR1 SGHTA and CDR2 FQGTGA come from the germline V gene. With V trimmed by 2 bases and J by 2 bases, 5 bases remained unmatched. The CDR3 loop spans 15 amino acids. The CDR3 DNA sequence: TGTGCCAGCAGCTTAGCAGCGGGGGTAACCTACGAGCAGTACTTC. It encodes CASSLAAGVTYEQYF.

V and J are TRBV7-9 and TRBJ2-7; D might be TRBD1 (6 bases). The germline gives CDR1 SEHNR, CDR2 FQNEAQ (reference sequence). Trimming cost V 1 base and J 0 bases, with 7 bases left between them. This CDR3 region has 14 residues. This CDR3 reads CASSLGGLSYEQYF. The CDR3 DNA reads as TGTGCCAGCAGCTTAGGGGGGCTCTCCTACGAGCAGTACTTC.

The chain uses TRBV19 and TRBJ2-7; TRBD1 matches 10 bases. J gave up 4 bases and V 4 bases, and 7 bases lay outside the gene matches. The CDR3 totals 15 residues. Germline CDR1 and CDR2: LNHDA and SQIVND (reference sequence). CDR3 sequence reads: CASSNPGQGTYEQYF. The CDR3 DNA sequence: TGTGCCAGTAGTAATCCGGGACAGGGGACGTACGAGCAGTACTTC.

The chain is built from TRBV5-1 and TRBJ2-3; TRBD2 aligns across 8 bases. This CDR3 contains 15 residues. V lost 4 bases and J lost 6; bases outside the gene matches: 10. From germline, CDR1 is SGHRS and CDR2 YFSETQ. Written as DNA, the CDR3 is TGCGCCAGCAGCCAGAGCAGCGGGGGATCGGATACGCAGTATTTT. Translated, it gives CASSQSSGGSDTQYF.

The chain joins TRBV5-1 to TRBJ1-1; D is unresolved. V gave up 5 bases and J gave up 1 base, with 12 bases separating them. The CDR3 covers 14 residues. Germline V gene sequence: CDR1 SGHRS, CDR2 YFSETQ. The CDR3 protein is CASSGGQTNTEAFF. In DNA, the CDR3 is TGCGCCAGCAGTGGCGGGCAAACGAACACTGAAGCTTTCTTT.

This clone has only one observation. This sequence joins TRBV7-2 and TRBJ2-1; perhaps TRBD2 as D (6 bases). V gave up 11 bases and J gave up 3 bases, with 14 bases separating them. CDR3 length: 13 amino acids. Germline values: CDR1 SGHTA, CDR2 FQGNSA. The CDR3 sequence: CAAAGLIYNEQFF. The CDR3 nucleotides read TGTGCCGCCGCGGGACTGATCTACAATGAGCAGTTCTTC.

This chain uses TRBV5-1 with TRBJ1-6; 9 bases align to TRBD1. This CDR3 has 17 amino acids. Trimming cost V 5 bases and J 6 bases; bases outside gene matches: 12. Germline CDR1 is SGHRS and CDR2 is YFSETQ. Here the CDR3 DNA reads TGCGCCAGCAGTCGTGACCACGGACAGGGGCCTAATTCACCCCTCCACTTT. Protein: CASSRDHGQGPNSPLHF.

The chain joins TRBV7-3 to TRBJ1-1; TRBD1 agrees at 9 bases. The CDR3 length is 15 residues. The germline V gene encodes CDR1 SGHTA and CDR2 FQGTGA. V lost 4 bases to trimming and J lost 5 bases; unmatched junction nucleotides: 8. CDR3 sequence (DNA): TGTGCCAGCAGCTCCCACCGGGACAGGGAAACTGAAGCTTTCTTT. This codes for CASSSHRDRETEAFF.

The gene calls are TRBV11-3 and TRBJ1-2; 8 bases line up with TRBD1. CDR3 length equals 14 residues. Losses at the gene ends were 5 bases for V and 6 bases for J; bases not matched to a gene: 8. Per germline, CDR1 SGHNT and CDR2 YENEEA. CDR3 loop: CASSPVSRGHGYTF. In nucleotides, the CDR3 is TGTGCCAGCAGCCCTGTATCCAGGGGGCATGGCTACACCTTC.

The chain has TRBV4-1 and TRBJ2-1, with TRBD1 as a possible D gene (5 bases). The germline gives CDR1 MGHRA, CDR2 YSYEKL. This CDR3 comprises 15 residues. Between the trimmed V and J ends, which lost 1 base and 5 bases, there was a span of 12 bases. CDR3 region: CASSQVVQVHNEQFF. The CDR3 bases are TGCGCCAGCAGCCAAGTAGTACAGGTCCACAATGAGCAGTTCTTC.

The V gene is TRBV6-5, the J gene TRBJ1-1; the match to TRBD1 covers 7 bases. CDR3 length equals 13 residues. Germline CDR1 reads MNHEY; CDR2 reads SVGAGI. V was pared by 7 bases and J by 5 bases, with 7 bases of the junction left unmatched. The CDR3 sequence: CASKEGARTEAFF. CDR3 DNA sequence: TGTGCCAGCAAAGAGGGGGCGCGGACTGAAGCTTTCTTT.

The J gene is TRBJ2-2, the V gene TRBV6-5, with D possibly TRBD2 on 7 matching bases. V lost 0 bases, J lost 5 bases, and 13 bases lay in between. The CDR3 spans 16 residues. Germline CDR1 MNHEY, CDR2 SVGAGI. Here the CDR3 reads CASSYSAGARTGELFF. As DNA, the CDR3 is TGTGCCAGCAGTTACTCTGCGGGGGCGCGAACCGGGGAGCTGTTTTTT.

The chain has TRBV10-1 and TRBJ2-1; TRBD2 matches 12 bases. V lost 0 bases, J lost 4 bases, and 7 bases stayed unmatched. The V gene's germline CDR1 is WNHNN and CDR2 SYGVQD (reference sequence). The CDR3 runs 18 residues. CDR3: CASSESLLTSGGYNEQFF. In DNA, the CDR3 is TGCGCCAGCAGTGAGTCCTTACTGACTAGCGGGGGATACAATGAGCAGTTCTTC.

The chain links TRBV2 to TRBJ2-1; the match to TRBD2 covers 9 bases. The CDR3 loop spans 17 amino acids. Germline V gene data show CDR1 as SNHLY and CDR2 as FYNNEI. With 1 base clipped from V and 5 bases from J, the junction kept 9 bases outside the gene matches. CDR3 nucleotides: TGTGCCAGCAGTGAAGAAACTGGGACTAGCCTGGACAATGAGCAGTTCTTC. This codes for CASSEETGTSLDNEQFF.

The V and J genes are TRBV6-1 and TRBJ1-1; D is perhaps TRBD1 (6 bases). This CDR3 is built from 13 residues. V was clipped by 4 bases and J by 10 bases, with 16 bases between them. CDR1 and CDR2 from the germline V gene are MNHNS and SASEGT. CDR3 loop: CASSVPGVGGAFF. CDR3 DNA sequence: TGTGCCAGCAGTGTCCCAGGGGTCGGCGGAGCTTTCTTT.

The chain combines TRBV7-9 with TRBJ2-7; the D is unclear. Trimming removed 5 bases at V and 2 bases at J, with 13 bases between. The CDR3 is 14 residues long. Germline-derived CDR1 and CDR2 are SEHNR and FQNEAQ (reference sequence). Here the CDR3 reads CASSPLGLTYEQYF. CDR3 nucleotide sequence: TGTGCCAGCAGCCCCCTTGGGCTTACCTACGAGCAGTACTTC.

The CDR3 reads CASSLGAAQDEQYF. The CDR3 nucleotides are TGTGCCAGCAGCTTAGGGGCAGCCCAGGACGAGCAGTACTTC. The chain is built from TRBV5-4 and TRBJ2-7, with TRBD1 as a possible D gene (5 bases). The CDR3 has 14 residues. V shed 2 bases and J shed 5 bases, with 14 bases lying between them. The germline V gene encodes CDR1 SGHNT and CDR2 YYREEE (reference sequence).

This chain connects TRBV2 to TRBJ2-6; no clear D gene. Trimming cost V 7 bases and J 2 bases, with 9 bases left between them. From germline, CDR1 is SNHLY and CDR2 FYNNEI. The CDR3 contains 14 residues. This CDR3 reads CASIRGTGANVLTF. In DNA, the CDR3 is TGTGCCAGCATCCGAGGCACTGGGGCCAACGTCCTGACTTTC.

The gene calls are TRBV28 and TRBJ1-6; perhaps TRBD1 as D (5 bases). V was pared by 6 bases and J by 7 bases, with 13 bases between. Per the germline V gene, CDR1 is MDHEN and CDR2 is SYDVKM. The CDR3 is 14 amino acids. This chain's CDR3 is CASRPRRDNSPLHF. CDR3 sequence (DNA): TGTGCCAGCAGGCCCCGGAGGGACAATTCACCCCTCCACTTT.

The chain has TRBV5-4 and TRBJ2-7; the match to TRBD2 covers 8 bases. The CDR3 covers 13 residues. CDR1 and CDR2 (germline): SGHNT, YYREEE (reference sequence). The junction had 2 bases not matched to a gene; V was cut back by 0 bases and J by 6 bases. In DNA, the CDR3 is TGTGCCAGCAGCTTGGCGGGGGGGCTCGAGCAGTACTTC. It is translated as CASSLAGGLEQYF. The whole variable domain, remainder taken from reference TRBV5-4 and TRBJ2-7, is ETGVTQSPTHLIKTRGQQVTLRCSSQSGHNTVSWYQQALGQGPQFIFQYYREEENGRGNFPPRFSGLQFPNYSSELNVNALELDDSALYLCASSLAGGLEQYFGPGTRLTVT.

The gene calls are TRBV7-6 and TRBJ2-7; D is perhaps TRBD2 (5 bases). Germline CDR1 is SGHVS and CDR2 is FNYEAQ. This CDR3 is 16 amino acids long. Trimming shortened V by 0 bases and J by 1 base, and 13 bases separated the two germline ends. The CDR3 nucleotides read TGTGCCAGCAGCTTAGCGCTCCGGCCGGGATCCTACGAGCAGTACTTC. Residues: CASSLALRPGSYEQYF.